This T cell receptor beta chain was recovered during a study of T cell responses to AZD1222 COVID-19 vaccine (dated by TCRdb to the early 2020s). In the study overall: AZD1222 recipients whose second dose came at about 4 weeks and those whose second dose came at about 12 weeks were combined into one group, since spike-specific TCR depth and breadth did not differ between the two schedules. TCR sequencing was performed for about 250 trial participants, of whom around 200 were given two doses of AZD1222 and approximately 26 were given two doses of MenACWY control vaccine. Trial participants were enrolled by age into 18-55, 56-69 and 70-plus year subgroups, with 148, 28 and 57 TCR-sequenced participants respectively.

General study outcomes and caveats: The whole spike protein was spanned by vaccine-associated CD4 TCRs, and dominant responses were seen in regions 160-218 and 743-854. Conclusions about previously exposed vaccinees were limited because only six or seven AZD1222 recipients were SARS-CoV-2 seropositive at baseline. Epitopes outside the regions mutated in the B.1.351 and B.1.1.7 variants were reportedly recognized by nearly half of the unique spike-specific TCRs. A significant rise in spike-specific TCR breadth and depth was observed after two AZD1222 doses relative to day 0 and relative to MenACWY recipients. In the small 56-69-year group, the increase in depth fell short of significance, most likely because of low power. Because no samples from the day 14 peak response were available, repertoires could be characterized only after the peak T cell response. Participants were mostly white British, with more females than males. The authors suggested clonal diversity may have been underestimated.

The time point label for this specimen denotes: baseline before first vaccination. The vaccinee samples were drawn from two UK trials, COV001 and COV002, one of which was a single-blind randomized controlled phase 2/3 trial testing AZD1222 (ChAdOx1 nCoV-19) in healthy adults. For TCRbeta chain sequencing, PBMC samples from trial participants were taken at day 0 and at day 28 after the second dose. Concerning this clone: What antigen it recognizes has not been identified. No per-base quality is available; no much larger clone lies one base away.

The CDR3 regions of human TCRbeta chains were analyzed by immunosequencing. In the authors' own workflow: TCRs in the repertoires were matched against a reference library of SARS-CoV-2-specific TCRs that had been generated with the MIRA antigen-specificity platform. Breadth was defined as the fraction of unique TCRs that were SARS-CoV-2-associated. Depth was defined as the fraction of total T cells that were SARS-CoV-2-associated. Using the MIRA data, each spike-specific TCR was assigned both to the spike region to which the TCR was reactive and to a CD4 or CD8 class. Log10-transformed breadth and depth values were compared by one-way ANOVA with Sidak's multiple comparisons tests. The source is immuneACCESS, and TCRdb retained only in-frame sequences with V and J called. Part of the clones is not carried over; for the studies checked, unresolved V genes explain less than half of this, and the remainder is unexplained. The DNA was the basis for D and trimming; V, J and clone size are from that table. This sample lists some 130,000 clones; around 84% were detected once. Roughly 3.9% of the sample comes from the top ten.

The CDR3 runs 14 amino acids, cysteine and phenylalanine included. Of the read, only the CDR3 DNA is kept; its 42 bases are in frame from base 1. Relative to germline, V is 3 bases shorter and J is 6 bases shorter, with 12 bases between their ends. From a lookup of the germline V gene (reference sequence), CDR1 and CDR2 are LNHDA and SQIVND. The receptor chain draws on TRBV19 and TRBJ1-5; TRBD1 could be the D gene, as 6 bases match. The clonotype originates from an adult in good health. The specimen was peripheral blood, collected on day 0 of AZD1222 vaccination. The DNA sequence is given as TGTGCCAGTAGTATTCAGGGGTTAGGTCAGCCCCAGCATTTT. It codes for CASSIQGLGQPQHF. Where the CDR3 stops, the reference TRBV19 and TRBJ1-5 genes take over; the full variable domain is DGGITQSPKYLFRKEGQNVTLSCEQNLNHDAMYWYRQDPGQGLRLIYYSQIVNDFQKGDIAEGYSVSREKKESFPLTVTSAQKNPTAFYLCASSIQGLGQPQHFGDGTRLSIL.